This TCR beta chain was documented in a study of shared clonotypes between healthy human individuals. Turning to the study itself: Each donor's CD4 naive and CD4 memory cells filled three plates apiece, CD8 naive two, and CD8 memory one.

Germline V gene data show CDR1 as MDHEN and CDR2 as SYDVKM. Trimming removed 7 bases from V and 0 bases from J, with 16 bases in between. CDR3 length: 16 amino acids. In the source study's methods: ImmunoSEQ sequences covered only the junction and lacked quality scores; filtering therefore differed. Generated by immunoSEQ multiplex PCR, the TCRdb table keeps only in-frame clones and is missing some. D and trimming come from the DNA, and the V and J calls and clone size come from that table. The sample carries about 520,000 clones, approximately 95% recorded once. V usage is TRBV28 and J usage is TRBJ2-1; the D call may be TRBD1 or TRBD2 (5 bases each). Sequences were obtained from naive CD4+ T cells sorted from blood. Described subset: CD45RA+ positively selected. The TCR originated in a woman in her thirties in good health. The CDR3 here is CASTLLGVASYNEQFF. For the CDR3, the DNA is TGTGCCAGCACCCTGCTGGGGGTCGCCTCCTACAATGAGCAGTTCTTC.